The clone carrying this T cell receptor beta chain occurred once. This CDR3 has 16 amino acids. The germline CDR1 and CDR2 sequences are SQVTM and ANQGSEA. Trimming took off 2 bases at V and 3 bases at J, with 20 bases between the two ends. This sample was included in a study of long-term antiretroviral therapy in people with HIV. Assay version v3.0 of immunoSEQ was used, and it was run at survey level. Sequencing used immunoSEQ multiplex PCR; TCRdb keeps in-frame clones, though not all of them. This table holds around 25,000 clones, roughly 96% found once. This chain joins TRBV29-1 and TRBJ2-7; D possibly corresponds to TRBD1 (5 bases). The starting material was unsorted PBMCs, obtained about 5 years after starting antiretroviral therapy. The origin of this receptor is a woman aged 45 to 65 with HIV. CDR3 coding DNA: TGCAGCGTTGAACGACAGCCCTTTCCCAACTACTACGAGCAGTACTTC. It specifies CSVERQPFPNYYEQYF.